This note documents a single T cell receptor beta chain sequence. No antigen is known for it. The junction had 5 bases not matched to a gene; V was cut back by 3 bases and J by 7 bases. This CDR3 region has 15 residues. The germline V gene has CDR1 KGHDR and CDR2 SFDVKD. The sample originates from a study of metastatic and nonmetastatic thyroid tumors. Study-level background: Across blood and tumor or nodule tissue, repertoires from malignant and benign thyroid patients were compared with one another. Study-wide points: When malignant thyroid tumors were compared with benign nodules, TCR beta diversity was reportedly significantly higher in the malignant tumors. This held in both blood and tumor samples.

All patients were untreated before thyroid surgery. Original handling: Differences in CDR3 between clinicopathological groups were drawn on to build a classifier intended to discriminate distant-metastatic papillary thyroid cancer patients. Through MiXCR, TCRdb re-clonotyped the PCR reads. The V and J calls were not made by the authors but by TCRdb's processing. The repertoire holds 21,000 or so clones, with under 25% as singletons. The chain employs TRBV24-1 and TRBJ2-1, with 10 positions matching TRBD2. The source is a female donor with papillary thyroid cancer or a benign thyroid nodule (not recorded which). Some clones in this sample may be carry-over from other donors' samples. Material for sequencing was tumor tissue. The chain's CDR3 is CATSDPSGSVNEQFF. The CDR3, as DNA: TGTGCCACCAGTGATCCTAGCGGGAGTGTAAATGAGCAGTTCTTC.